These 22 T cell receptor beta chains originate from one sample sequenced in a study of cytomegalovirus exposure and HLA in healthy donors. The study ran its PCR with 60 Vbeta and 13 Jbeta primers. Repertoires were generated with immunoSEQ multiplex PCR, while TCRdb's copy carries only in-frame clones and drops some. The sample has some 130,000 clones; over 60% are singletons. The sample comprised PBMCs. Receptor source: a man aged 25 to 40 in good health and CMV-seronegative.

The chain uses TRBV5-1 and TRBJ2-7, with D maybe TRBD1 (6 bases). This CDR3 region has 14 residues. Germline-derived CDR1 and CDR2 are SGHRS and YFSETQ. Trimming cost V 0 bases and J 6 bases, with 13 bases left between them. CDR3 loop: CASSLAVGGGEQYF. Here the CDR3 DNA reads TGCGCCAGCAGCTTGGCAGTAGGGGGTGGCGAGCAGTACTTC. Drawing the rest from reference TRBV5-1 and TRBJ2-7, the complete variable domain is KAGVTQTPRYLIKTRGQQVTLSCSPISGHRSVSWYQQTPGQGLQFLFEYFSETQRNKGNFPGRFSGRQFSNSRSEMNVSTLELGDSALYLCASSLAVGGGEQYFGPGTRLTVT.

Here the CDR3 DNA reads TGTGCCTGGAAACACATAACCCAGACGGGAAAACTGTTTTTT. This sequence encodes CAWKHITQTGKLFF. The chain carries TRBV30 and TRBJ1-4, with unresolved D. The CDR3 consists of 14 residues. CDR1 is GTSNPN, CDR2 SVGIG, per germline (reference sequence). With 4 bases removed from V and 10 bases from J, the gap between germline ends came to 19 bases.

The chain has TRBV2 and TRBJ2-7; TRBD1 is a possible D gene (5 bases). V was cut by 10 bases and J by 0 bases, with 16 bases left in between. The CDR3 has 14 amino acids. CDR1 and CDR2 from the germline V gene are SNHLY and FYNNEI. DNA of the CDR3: TGTGCCACCACACTGGGGCTATTCTCCTACGAGCAGTACTTC. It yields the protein CATTLGLFSYEQYF.

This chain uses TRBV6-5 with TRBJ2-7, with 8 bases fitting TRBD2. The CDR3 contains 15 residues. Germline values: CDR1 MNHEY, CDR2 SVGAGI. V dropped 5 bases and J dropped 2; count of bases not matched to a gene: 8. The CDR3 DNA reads TGTGCCAGCAGTCCTACTAGCGGCCTACCCTACGAGCAGTACTTC. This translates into CASSPTSGLPYEQYF.

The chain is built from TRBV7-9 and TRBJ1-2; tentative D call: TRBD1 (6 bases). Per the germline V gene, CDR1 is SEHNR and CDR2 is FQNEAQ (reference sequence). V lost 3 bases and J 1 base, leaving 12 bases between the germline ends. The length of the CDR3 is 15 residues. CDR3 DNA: TGTGCCAGCAGCTTTGTTTCAGGGGTTAACTATGGCTACACCTTC. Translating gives CASSFVSGVNYGYTF. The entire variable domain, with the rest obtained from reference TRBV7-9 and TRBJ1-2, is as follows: DTGVSQNPRHKITKRGQNVTFRCDPISEHNRLYWYRQTLGQGPEFLTYFQNEAQLEKSRLLSDRFSAERPKGSFSTLEIQRTEQGDSAMYLCASSFVSGVNYGYTFGSGTRLTVV.

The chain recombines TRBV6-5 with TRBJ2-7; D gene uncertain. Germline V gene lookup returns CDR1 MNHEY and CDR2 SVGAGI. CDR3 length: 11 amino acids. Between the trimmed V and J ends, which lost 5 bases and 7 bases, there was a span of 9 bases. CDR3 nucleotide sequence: TGTGCCAGCAGTGAAAGAGCTGAGCAGTACTTC. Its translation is CASSERAEQYF.

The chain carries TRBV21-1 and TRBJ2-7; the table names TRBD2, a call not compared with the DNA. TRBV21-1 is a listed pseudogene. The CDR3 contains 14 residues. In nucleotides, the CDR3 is TGTGCCAGCAGCCCCCCCAAGCGCTGTTGCGAGCAGTACTTC. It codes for CASSPPKRCCEQYF.

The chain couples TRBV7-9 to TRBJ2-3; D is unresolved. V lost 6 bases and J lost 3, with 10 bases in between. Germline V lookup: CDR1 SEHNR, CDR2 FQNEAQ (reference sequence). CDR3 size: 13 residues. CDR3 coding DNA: TGTGCCAGCAGGCCGGGTCCTACAGATACGCAGTATTTT. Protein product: CASRPGPTDTQYF.

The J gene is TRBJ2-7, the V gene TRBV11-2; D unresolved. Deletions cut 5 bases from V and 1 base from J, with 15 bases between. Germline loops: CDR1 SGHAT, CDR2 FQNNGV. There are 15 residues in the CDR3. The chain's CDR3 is CASSPFPVRSYEQYF. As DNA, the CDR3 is TGTGCCAGCAGCCCATTCCCAGTCCGATCCTACGAGCAGTACTTC.

The CDR3 coding sequence is TGTGCCAGCAGCTTGGCAGGAGGCCAAGAGACCCAGTACTTC. This codes for CASSLAGGQETQYF. V gene TRBV11-2 combines with J gene TRBJ2-5, with D possibly TRBD2 on 5 matching bases. This CDR3 is built from 14 residues. Germline-derived CDR1 and CDR2 are SGHAT and FQNNGV. V dropped 3 bases and J dropped 1 base, with 9 bases sitting between them.

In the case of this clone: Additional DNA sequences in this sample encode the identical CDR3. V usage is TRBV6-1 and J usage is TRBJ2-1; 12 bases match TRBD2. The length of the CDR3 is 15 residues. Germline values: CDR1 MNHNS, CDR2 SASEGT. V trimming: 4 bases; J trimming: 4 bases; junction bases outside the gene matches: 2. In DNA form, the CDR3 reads TGTGCCAGCAGTGTCCTAGCGGGAGGGTACAATGAGCAGTTCTTC. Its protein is CASSVLAGGYNEQFF.

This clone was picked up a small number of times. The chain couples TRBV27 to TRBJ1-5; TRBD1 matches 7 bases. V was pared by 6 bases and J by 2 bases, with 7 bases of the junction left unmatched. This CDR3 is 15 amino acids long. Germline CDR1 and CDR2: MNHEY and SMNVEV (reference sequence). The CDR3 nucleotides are TGTGCCAGCAGAACAGGACAGGAAGGCAATCAGCCCCAGCATTTT. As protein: CASRTGQEGNQPQHF.

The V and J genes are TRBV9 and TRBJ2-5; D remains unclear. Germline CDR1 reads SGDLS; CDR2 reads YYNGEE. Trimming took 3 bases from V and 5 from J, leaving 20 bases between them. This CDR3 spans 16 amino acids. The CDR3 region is CASSALEHVRRETQYF. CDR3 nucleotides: TGTGCCAGCAGCGCCCTCGAACACGTAAGGCGGGAGACCCAGTACTTC. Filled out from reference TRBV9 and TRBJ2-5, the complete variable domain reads DSGVTQTPKHLITATGQRVTLRCSPRSGDLSVYWYQQSLDQGLQFLIQYYNGEERAKGNILERFSAQQFPDLHSELNLSSLELGDSALYFCASSALEHVRRETQYFGPGTRLLVL.

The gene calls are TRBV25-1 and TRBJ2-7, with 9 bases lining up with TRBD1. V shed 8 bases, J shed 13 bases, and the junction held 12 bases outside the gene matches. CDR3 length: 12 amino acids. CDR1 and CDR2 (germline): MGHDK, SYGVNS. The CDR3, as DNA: TGTGCCAGCTCCACCATGGGACAGGGTCCCTACTTC. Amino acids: CASSTMGQGPYF.

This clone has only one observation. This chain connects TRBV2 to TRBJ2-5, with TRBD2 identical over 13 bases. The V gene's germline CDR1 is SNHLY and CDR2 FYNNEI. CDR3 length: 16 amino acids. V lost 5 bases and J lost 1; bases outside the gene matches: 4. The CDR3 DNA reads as TGTGCCAGCAGTCTCGGACTAGCGGGAGTCCAAGAGACCCAGTACTTC. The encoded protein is CASSLGLAGVQETQYF.

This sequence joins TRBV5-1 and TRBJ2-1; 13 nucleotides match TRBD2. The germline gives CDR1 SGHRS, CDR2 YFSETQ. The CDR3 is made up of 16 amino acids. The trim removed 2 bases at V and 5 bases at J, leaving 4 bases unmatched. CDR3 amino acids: CASSLLAGGINNEQFF. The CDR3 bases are TGCGCCAGCAGCTTACTAGCGGGAGGGATAAACAATGAGCAGTTCTTC.

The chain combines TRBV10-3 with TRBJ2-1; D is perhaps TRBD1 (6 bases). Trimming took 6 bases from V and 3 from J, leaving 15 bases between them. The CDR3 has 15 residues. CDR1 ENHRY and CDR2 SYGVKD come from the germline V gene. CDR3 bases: TGTGCCATCAGGGACCCCGGGACAATCTACAATGAGCAGTTCTTC. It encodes CAIRDPGTIYNEQFF.

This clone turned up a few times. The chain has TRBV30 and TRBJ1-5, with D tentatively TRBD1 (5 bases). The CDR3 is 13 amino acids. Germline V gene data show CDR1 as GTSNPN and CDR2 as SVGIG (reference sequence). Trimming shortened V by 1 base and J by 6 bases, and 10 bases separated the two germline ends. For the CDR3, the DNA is TGTGCCTGGAGTGCGCAGGGCCCTCAGCCCCAGCATTTT. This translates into CAWSAQGPQPQHF.

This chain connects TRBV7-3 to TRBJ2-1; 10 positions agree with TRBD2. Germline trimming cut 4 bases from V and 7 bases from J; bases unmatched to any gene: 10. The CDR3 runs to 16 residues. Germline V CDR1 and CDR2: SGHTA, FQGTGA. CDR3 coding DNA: TGTGCCAGCAGCTCAAGACGGGCTAGCGGGAGAAATGAGCAGTTCTTC. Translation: CASSSRRASGRNEQFF.

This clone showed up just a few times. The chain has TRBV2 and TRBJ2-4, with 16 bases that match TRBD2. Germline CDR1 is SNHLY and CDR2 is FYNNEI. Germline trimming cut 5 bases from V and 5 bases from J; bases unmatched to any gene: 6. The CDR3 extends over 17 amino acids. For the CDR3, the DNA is TGTGCCAGCAGTAAGGGACTAGCGGGAGGGCCCCAAAACATTCAGTACTTC. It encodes CASSKGLAGGPQNIQYF. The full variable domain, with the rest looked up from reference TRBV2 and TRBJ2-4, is EPEVTQTPSHQVTQMGQEVILRCVPISNHLYFYWYRQILGQKVEFLVSFYNNEISEKSEIFDDQFSVERPDGSNFTLKIRSTKLEDSAMYFCASSKGLAGGPQNIQYFGAGTRLSVL.

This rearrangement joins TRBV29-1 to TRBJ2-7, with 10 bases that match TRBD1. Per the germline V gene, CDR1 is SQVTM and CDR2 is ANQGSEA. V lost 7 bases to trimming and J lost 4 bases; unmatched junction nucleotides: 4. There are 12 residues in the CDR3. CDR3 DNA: TGCAGCGCCGGACAGGGGGGTTACGAGCAGTACTTC. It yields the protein CSAGQGGYEQYF.

Here the CDR3 reads CASSFFSGAGGYNEQFF. CDR3 nucleotides: TGTGCCAGCAGCTTTTTCTCTGGAGCGGGAGGTTACAATGAGCAGTTCTTC. The chain is built from TRBV11-2 and TRBJ2-1; 9 bases align to TRBD2. The CDR3 sequence is 17 residues long. Germline loops: CDR1 SGHAT, CDR2 FQNNGV. Trimming cost V 3 bases and J 4 bases; bases outside gene matches: 10.